The 8 T cell receptor beta chains below were found in one sample sequenced in a study of CD8+ T cells in alopecia areata. The treatment is: oral pan-JAK inhibitor, 5-10 mg twice daily. Following RNA extraction, reverse transcription yielded cDNA that acted as the sequencing template. The protocol was immunoSEQ multiplex PCR, while the TCRdb copy is restricted to in-frame clones and leaves out a portion. The sample lists more than 200,000 clones; more than 55% were seen once. Here the sequenced sample was CD4+ T cells sorted from blood, taken around week 42, from a patient treated with tofacitinib. All receptors derive from a human donor with alopecia areata.

This clone has a handful of counts. The chain uses TRBV10-2 and TRBJ1-2; D possibly corresponds to TRBD1 (6 bases). The germline V gene has CDR1 WSHSY and CDR2 SAAADI. The CDR3 covers 16 residues. The germline V and J ends were trimmed by 6 bases and 5 bases, with 22 bases remaining between them. The CDR3 sequence: CASSPSVGAPKYGYTF. As DNA, the CDR3 is TGCGCCAGCAGCCCTTCCGTGGGGGCGCCCAAATATGGCTACACCTTC.

The rearrangement uses TRBV5-1 and TRBJ2-1, with TRBD2 matching over 9 bases. This CDR3 contains 15 residues. Germline V gene lookup returns CDR1 SGHRS and CDR2 YFSETQ. V lost 5 bases, J lost 4 bases, and 7 bases stayed unmatched. The CDR3 DNA follows: TGCGCCAGCAGAATCGGGACTAGCCTATACAATGAGCAGTTCTTC. It encodes CASRIGTSLYNEQFF. The complete variable domain, with remaining parts taken from reference TRBV5-1 and TRBJ2-1, reads KAGVTQTPRYLIKTRGQQVTLSCSPISGHRSVSWYQQTPGQGLQFLFEYFSETQRNKGNFPGRFSGRQFSNSRSEMNVSTLELGDSALYLCASRIGTSLYNEQFFGPGTRLTVL.

This clone was seen a handful of times. This CDR3 is also generated by other DNA sequences in the sample. This chain uses TRBV7-2 with TRBJ1-2; D possibly corresponds to TRBD1 (6 bases). Germline assignment: CDR1 SGHTA and CDR2 FQGNSA. The V end lost 5 bases, the J end lost 4 bases, and 8 bases lay between the germline ends. The CDR3 sequence is 12 residues long. This CDR3 is CASSLQGYGYTF. As DNA, the CDR3 is TGTGCCAGCAGCCTACAGGGCTATGGCTACACCTTC.

The chain carries TRBV29-1 and TRBJ1-5; 9 nucleotides line up with TRBD1. The CDR3 is 14 amino acids. From germline, CDR1 is SQVTM and CDR2 ANQGSEA. V gave up 6 bases and J gave up 7 bases; unmatched junction bases: 10. Here the CDR3 DNA reads TGCAGCGTCCGGGCCCAGGGACAGGGACAGCCCCAGCATTTT. Translation gives CSVRAQGQGQPQHF. The full variable domain, with the rest looked up from reference TRBV29-1 and TRBJ1-5, is SAVISQKPSRDICQRGTSLTIQCQVDSQVTMMFWYRQQPGQSLTLIATANQGSEATYESGFVIDKFPISRPNLTFSTLTVSNMSPEDSSIYLCSVRAQGQGQPQHFGDGTRLSIL.

J is TRBJ2-1 and V is TRBV25-1, with a weak D call TRBD1 (6 bases). This CDR3 has 16 amino acids. V gave up 5 bases and J gave up 0 bases, with 14 bases separating them. Germline V gives CDR1 MGHDK, CDR2 SYGVNS. The CDR3 nucleotides are TGTGCCAGCAGTAAAGGACAGCACAGCTCCTACAATGAGCAGTTCTTC. Its translation: CASSKGQHSSYNEQFF. Based on the CDR3 plus reference TRBV25-1 and TRBJ2-1, the full variable domain is EADIYQTPRYLVIGTGKKITLECSQTMGHDKMYWYQQDPGMELHLIHYSYGVNSTEKGDLSSESTVSRIRTEHFPLTLESARPSHTSQYLCASSKGQHSSYNEQFFGPGTRLTVL.

Note on this clone: Other DNA variants within this sample encode the same CDR3. This chain links TRBV29-1 with TRBJ1-1, with D tentatively TRBD1 (5 bases). V dropped 2 bases and J dropped 8 bases, with 6 bases sitting between them. The CDR3 has 10 residues. From germline, CDR1 is SQVTM and CDR2 ANQGSEA. The CDR3 DNA reads TGCAGCGTTGAACGACAGGAAGCTTTCTTT. Amino acid sequence: CSVERQEAFF.

The rearrangement joins TRBV30 to TRBJ1-6, with D uncertain. The germline CDR1 and CDR2 sequences are GTSNPN and SVGIG (reference sequence). The V gene lost 4 bases and the J gene lost 0 bases, with 7 bases spanning the gap. The CDR3 spans 14 residues. CDR3 coding DNA: TGTGCCTGGATCCGAGACTCCTATAATTCACCCCTCCACTTT. It translates to CAWIRDSYNSPLHF.

This clone came up once. The chain employs TRBV19 and TRBJ2-7, with D possibly TRBD2 on 6 matching bases. With 8 bases removed from V and 6 bases from J, the gap between germline ends came to 14 bases. This CDR3 region has 12 residues. Germline CDR1 and CDR2: LNHDA and SQIVND (reference sequence). CDR3 nucleotides: TGTGCCAGTGGGCCCTCGCGGGGCGAGCAGTACTTC. Translating it yields CASGPSRGEQYF.